This T cell receptor (beta chain) derives from a study of shared clonotypes between healthy human individuals. On the study more broadly: CD4 naive and CD4 memory each took three plates per donor, while CD8 naive took two and CD8 memory one. Points from the study as a whole: Several donors held about 5.1% of naive CD4 clonotypes in common. Naive subsets tended to show greater estimated richness than memory subsets. Sorted-subset samples were not fully sequenced, rarefaction indicated.

The CDR3 runs 16 residues. Germline CDR1 reads SGHRS; CDR2 reads YFSETQ. Trimming cost V 4 bases and J 0 bases, with 14 bases left between them. On this clone itself: Its antigen is currently unknown.

TCRdb keeps only in-frame clones here, not all; method: immunoSEQ multiplex PCR. In the table there are 950,000 to 1,300,000 clones, approximately 68% of which are singletons. The chain combines TRBV5-1 with TRBJ2-1, with D perhaps TRBD2 (5 bases). The clonotype was recovered from a man aged 18 to 30 in good health. The sequenced sample was memory CD4+ T cells sorted from blood. Subset: CD45RA-negative fraction. The CDR3 DNA reads as TGCGCCAGCAGCCTCTCCCTAGGGAGCTCCTACAATGAGCAGTTCTTC. It specifies CASSLSLGSSYNEQFF.